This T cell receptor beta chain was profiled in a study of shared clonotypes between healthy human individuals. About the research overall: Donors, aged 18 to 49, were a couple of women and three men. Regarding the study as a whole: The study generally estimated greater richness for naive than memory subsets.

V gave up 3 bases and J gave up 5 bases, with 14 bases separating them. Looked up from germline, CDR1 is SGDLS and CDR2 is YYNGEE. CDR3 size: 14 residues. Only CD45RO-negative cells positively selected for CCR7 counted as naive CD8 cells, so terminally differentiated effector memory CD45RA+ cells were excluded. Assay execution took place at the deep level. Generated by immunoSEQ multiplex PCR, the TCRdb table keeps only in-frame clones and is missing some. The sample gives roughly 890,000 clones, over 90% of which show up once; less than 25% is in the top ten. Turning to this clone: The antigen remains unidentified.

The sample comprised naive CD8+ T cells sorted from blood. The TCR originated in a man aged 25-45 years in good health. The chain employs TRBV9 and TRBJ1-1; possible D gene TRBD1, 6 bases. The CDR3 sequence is CASSGKGGGTEAFF. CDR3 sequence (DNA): TGTGCCAGCAGCGGTAAGGGGGGTGGGACTGAAGCTTTCTTT.